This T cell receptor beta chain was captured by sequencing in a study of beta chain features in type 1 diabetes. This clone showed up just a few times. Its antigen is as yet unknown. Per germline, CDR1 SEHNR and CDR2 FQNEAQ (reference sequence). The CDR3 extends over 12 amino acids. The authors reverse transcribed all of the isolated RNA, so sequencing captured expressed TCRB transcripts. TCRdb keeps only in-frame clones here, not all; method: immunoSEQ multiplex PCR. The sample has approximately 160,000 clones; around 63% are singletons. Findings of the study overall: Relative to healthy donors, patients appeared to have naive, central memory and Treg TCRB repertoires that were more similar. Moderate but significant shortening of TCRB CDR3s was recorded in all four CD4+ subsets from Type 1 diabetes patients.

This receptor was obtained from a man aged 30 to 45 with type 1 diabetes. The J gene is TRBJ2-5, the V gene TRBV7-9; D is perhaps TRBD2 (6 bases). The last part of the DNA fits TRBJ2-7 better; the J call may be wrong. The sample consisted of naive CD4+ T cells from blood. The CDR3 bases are TGTGCCAGCAGCCCCTCGGGAGACGAGCAGTACTTC. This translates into CASSPSGDEQYF.